One sample yielded the 2 T cell receptor beta chains listed below, sequenced in a study of T cells in Graves' hyperthyroidism and ophthalmopathy. RNA transcripts provided the source from which TCR beta CDR3 regions were amplified. Initially, a first-round RT-PCR of the TCR CDR3 employed the HTBI primer set. TCRdb processed the multiplex PCR reads anew with MiXCR; each CDR3 protein has one entry. The data contain about 110,000 distinct CDR3 sequences, 15% to 20% of them singletons. Sequencing was performed on blood. The receptors derive from a woman aged 50 to 65 with Graves' hyperthyroidism.

At least ten counts were recorded for this clonotype. The chain is built from TRBV20-1 and TRBJ2-5; D not certain. The V gene lost 3 bases and the J gene lost 5 bases, with 16 bases spanning the gap. Germline-derived CDR1 and CDR2 are DFQATT and SNEGSKA (reference sequence). The CDR3 is 14 residues long. The CDR3 loop is CSASRGSRSETQYF. The CDR3 coding sequence is TGCAGTGCTAGTAGAGGCTCCCGAAGCGAGACCCAGTACTTC.

This clonotype was picked up many times. CDR3 bases: TGTGCCAGCAGTGAAACCGGAGGCGGCACCGGGGAGCTGTTTTTT. Translation gives CASSETGGGTGELFF. V usage is TRBV2 and J usage is TRBJ2-2; tentatively, D is TRBD2 (5 bases). CDR1 and CDR2 (germline): SNHLY, FYNNEI. The CDR3 extends over 15 amino acids. V gave up 2 bases and J gave up 4 bases, with 11 bases separating them.